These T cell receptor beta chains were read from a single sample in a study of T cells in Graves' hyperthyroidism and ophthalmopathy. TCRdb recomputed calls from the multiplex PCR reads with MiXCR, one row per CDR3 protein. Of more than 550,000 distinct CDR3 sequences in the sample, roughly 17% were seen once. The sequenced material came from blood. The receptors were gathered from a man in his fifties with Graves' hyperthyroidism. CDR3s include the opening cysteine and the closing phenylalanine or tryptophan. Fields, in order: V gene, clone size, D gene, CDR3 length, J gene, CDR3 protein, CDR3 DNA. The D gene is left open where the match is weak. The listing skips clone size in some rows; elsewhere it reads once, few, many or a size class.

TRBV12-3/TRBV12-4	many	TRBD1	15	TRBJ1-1	CASRRTGTANTEAFF	TGTGCCAGCAGACGTACCGGGACAGCGAACACTGAAGCTTTCTTT
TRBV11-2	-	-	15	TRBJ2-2	CASSFRQPNTGELFF	TGTGCCAGCAGCTTCCGGCAGCCGAACACCGGGGAGCTGTTTTTT
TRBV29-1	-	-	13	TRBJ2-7	CSVEVPRIYEQYF	TGCAGCGTTGAAGTCCCTCGGATCTACGAGCAGTACTTC
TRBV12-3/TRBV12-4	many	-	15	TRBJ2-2	CASRFESKGAGELFF	TGTGCCAGCAGATTCGAGTCTAAGGGGGCCGGGGAGCTGTTTTTT
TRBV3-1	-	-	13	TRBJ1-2	CASSQDTQRGYTF	TGTGCCAGCAGCCAAGACACTCAAAGGGGCTACACCTTC
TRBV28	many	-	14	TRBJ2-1	CASGGGSSYNEQFF	TGTGCCAGCGGGGGCGGGAGCTCCTACAATGAGCAGTTCTTC
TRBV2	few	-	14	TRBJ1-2	CASSQQGLGEGYTF	TGTGCCAGCAGTCAACAGGGCTTGGGAGAAGGCTACACCTTC
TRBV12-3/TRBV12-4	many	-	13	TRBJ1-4	CASSIGQHEKLFF	TGTGCCAGCAGTATCGGACAGCATGAAAAACTGTTTTTT
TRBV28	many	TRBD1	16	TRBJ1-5	CASSLRGDSSNQPQHF	TGTGCCAGCAGTTTAAGAGGGGACAGTAGCAATCAGCCCCAGCATTTT
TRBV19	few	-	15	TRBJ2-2	CASSSNRVGTGELFF	TGTGCCAGTAGTTCCAACAGGGTCGGCACCGGGGAGCTGTTTTTT
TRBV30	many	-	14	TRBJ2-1	CAWSQAEAYNEQFF	TGTGCCTGGAGTCAAGCGGAGGCCTACAATGAGCAGTTCTTC
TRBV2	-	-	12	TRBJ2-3	CASRERMDTQYF	TGTGCCAGCAGGGAGCGGATGGATACGCAGTATTTT
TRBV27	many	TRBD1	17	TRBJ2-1	CASSHERDRVSWNEQFF	TGTGCCAGCAGTCATGAACGGGACAGGGTTTCTTGGAATGAGCAGTTCTTC
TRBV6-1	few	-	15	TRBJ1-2	CASKGKVNLGYGYTF	TGTGCCAGCAAGGGTAAAGTCAACCTGGGTTATGGCTACACCTTC
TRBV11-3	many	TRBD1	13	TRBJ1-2	CASSFGQGDGYTF	TGTGCCAGCAGCTTCGGACAGGGCGATGGCTACACCTTC
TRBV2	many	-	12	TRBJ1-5	CARGAGNQPQHF	TGTGCCAGAGGGGCAGGGAATCAGCCCCAGCATTTT
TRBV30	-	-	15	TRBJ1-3	CAWSEGRAGGNTIYF	TGTGCCTGGAGTGAGGGACGGGCAGGAGGAAACACCATATATTTT
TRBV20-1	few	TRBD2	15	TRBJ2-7	CSARVRTSGRYEQYF	TGCAGTGCTAGAGTGCGGACTAGCGGGAGATACGAGCAGTACTTC
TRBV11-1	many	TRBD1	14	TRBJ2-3	CASSFGQGAYTQYF	TGTGCCAGCAGCTTCGGACAGGGGGCATATACGCAGTATTTT
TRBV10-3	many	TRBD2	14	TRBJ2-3	CAIKTSGSTDTQYF	TGTGCCATCAAAACTAGCGGTAGCACAGATACGCAGTATTTT
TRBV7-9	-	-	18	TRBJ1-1	CASSLAFLVWRGGPEAFF	TGTGCCAGCAGCTTAGCATTTTTAGTGTGGAGGGGGGGTCCTGAAGCTTTCTTT
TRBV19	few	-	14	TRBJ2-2	CASTSAGYGGELFF	TGTGCCAGTACGTCCGCTGGGTATGGCGGGGAGCTGTTTTTT
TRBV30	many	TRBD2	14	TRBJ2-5	CACQTSGLQETQYF	TGTGCCTGTCAGACTAGCGGGCTTCAAGAGACCCAGTACTTC
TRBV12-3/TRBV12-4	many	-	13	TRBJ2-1	CASSLNPGTEQFF	TGTGCCAGCAGTTTAAATCCCGGGACAGAGCAGTTCTTC
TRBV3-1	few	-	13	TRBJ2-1	CASSSSERAEQFF	TGTGCCAGCAGCTCAAGTGAGAGAGCTGAGCAGTTCTTC
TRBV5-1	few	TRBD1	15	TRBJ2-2	CASRPGQGVSGELFF	TGCGCCAGCAGACCGGGACAGGGGGTTTCCGGGGAGCTGTTTTTT
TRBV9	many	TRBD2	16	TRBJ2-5	CASSSGTSGVSETQYF	TGTGCCAGCAGCTCGGGGACTAGCGGAGTCTCGGAGACCCAGTACTTC
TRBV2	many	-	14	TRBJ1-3	CASRDKTSGNTIYF	TGTGCCAGCAGGGACAAAACCTCTGGAAACACCATATATTTT
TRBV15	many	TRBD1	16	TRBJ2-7	CATSRVKGQGRYEQYF	TGTGCCACCAGCAGAGTGAAGGGACAGGGGAGATACGAGCAGTACTTC
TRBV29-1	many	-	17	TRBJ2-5	CSVEGVLSEVERETQYF	TGCAGCGTTGAAGGAGTTTTGTCGGAAGTGGAACGGGAGACCCAGTACTTC
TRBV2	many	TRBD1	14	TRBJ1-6	CASSPGQHNSPLHF	TGTGCCAGCAGTCCGGGACAGCATAATTCACCCCTCCACTTT
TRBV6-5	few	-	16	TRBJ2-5	CASSYSWRAGDETQYF	TGTGCCAGCAGTTACTCTTGGCGGGCCGGGGACGAGACCCAGTACTTC
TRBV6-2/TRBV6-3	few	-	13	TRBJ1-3	CASSSRRESTIYF	TGTGCCAGCAGCTCCCGACGGGAGAGCACCATATATTTT
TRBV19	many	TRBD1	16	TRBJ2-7	CASSIDRDRDSYEQYF	TGTGCCAGTAGTATAGACCGGGACAGGGACTCCTACGAGCAGTACTTC
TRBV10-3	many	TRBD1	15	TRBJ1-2	CAISSGTENNYGYTF	TGTGCCATCAGTTCCGGGACAGAGAATAACTATGGCTACACCTTC
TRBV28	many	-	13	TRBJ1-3	CASSMLSGNTIYF	TGTGCCAGCAGTATGTTATCTGGAAACACCATATATTTT
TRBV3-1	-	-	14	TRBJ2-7	CASSQRGRLHEQYF	TGTGCCAGCAGCCAAAGGGGCAGACTCCACGAGCAGTACTTC
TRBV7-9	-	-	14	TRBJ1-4	CASSSTANREKLFF	TGTGCCAGCAGCTCGACAGCAAACCGTGAAAAACTGTTTTTT
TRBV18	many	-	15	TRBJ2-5	CASSPPSRAQETQYF	TGTGCCAGCTCACCACCCAGCAGGGCTCAAGAGACCCAGTACTTC
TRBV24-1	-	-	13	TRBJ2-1	CATSEGTPNEQFF	TGTGCCACCAGTGAGGGGACACCGAATGAGCAGTTCTTC
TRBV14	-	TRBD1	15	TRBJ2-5	CASSQGRRGQKTQYF	TGTGCCAGCAGCCAAGGGAGAAGGGGGCAAAAGACCCAGTACTTC
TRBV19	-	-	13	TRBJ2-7	CASSIDRDYEQYF	TGTGCCAGTAGTATTGATAGAGACTACGAGCAGTACTTC
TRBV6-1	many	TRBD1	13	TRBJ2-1	CASTGRGYNEQFF	TGTGCCAGCACCGGCAGGGGGTACAATGAGCAGTTCTTC
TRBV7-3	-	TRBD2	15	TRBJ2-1	CASSLLAGENNEQFF	TGTGCCAGCAGCCTACTAGCGGGAGAAAACAATGAGCAGTTCTTC
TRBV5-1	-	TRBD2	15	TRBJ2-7	CASSRLAVSSYEQYF	TGCGCCAGCAGCCGACTAGCGGTAAGCTCCTACGAGCAGTACTTC
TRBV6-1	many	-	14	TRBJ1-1	CASSSHIDSTEAFF	TGTGCCAGCAGTTCCCACATTGACAGCACTGAAGCTTTCTTT
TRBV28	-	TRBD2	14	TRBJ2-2	CACLAGDNTGELFF	TGTGCCTGTCTAGCGGGAGACAACACCGGGGAGCTGTTTTTT
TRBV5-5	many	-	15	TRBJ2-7	CASSLGSSDQYEQYF	TGTGCCAGCAGCTTGGGTAGCAGTGATCAATACGAGCAGTACTTC
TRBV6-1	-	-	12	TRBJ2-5	CASGLIGETQYF	TGTGCCAGCGGCCTAATAGGGGAGACCCAGTACTTC